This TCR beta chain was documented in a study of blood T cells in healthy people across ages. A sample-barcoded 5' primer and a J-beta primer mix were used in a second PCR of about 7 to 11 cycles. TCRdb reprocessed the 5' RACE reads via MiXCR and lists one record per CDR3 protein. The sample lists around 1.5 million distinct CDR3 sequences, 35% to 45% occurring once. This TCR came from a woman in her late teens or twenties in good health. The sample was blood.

Written as DNA, the CDR3 is TGTGCCAGCTCCCCGGCTACCGGGACGGCGATATGTGGCTACACCTTC. Its protein is CASSPATGTAICGYTF. The chain links TRBV18 to TRBJ1-2; D is possibly TRBD1 (5 bases). Per the germline V gene, CDR1 is KGHSH and CDR2 is LQKENI. CDR3 length: 16 residues. Trimming cost V 6 bases and J 7 bases, with 24 bases left between them.